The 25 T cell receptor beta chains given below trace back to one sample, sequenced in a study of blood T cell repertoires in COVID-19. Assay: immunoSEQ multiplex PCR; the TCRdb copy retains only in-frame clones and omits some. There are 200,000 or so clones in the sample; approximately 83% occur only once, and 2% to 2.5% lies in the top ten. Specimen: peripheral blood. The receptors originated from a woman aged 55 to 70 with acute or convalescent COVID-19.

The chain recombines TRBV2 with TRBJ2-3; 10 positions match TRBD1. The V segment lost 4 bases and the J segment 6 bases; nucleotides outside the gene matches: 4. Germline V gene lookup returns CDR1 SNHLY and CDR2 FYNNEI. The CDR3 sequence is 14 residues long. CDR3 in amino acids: CASSADRGPDTQYF. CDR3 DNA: TGTGCCAGCAGTGCAGACAGGGGGCCGGATACGCAGTATTTT. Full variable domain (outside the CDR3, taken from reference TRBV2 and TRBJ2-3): EPEVTQTPSHQVTQMGQEVILRCVPISNHLYFYWYRQILGQKVEFLVSFYNNEISEKSEIFDDQFSVERPDGSNFTLKIRSTKLEDSAMYFCASSADRGPDTQYFGPGTRLTVL.

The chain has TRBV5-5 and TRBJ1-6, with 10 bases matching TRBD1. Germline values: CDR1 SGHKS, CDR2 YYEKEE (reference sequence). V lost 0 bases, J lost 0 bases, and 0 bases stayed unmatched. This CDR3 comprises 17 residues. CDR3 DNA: TGTGCCAGCAGCTTGGGGACAGGGGGCTCCTATAATTCACCCCTCCACTTT. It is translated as CASSLGTGGSYNSPLHF.

The chain's CDR3 is CASSYGQGEQFF. The DNA for the CDR3 is TGTGCCAGCAGCTACGGACAGGGTGAGCAGTTCTTC. The rearrangement links TRBV11-1 to TRBJ2-1; 8 positions match TRBD1. Trimming at V came to 4 bases and at J to 9 bases, leaving 2 bases not matched to a gene. The CDR3 spans 12 residues. Germline values: CDR1 SGHAT, CDR2 FQDESV (reference sequence). Full variable domain (rest looked up from reference TRBV11-1 and TRBJ2-1): EAEVAQSPRYKITEKSQAVAFWCDPISGHATLYWYRQILGQGPELLVQFQDESVVDDSQLPKDRFSAERLKGVDSTLKIQPAELGDSAMYLCASSYGQGEQFFGPGTRLTVL.

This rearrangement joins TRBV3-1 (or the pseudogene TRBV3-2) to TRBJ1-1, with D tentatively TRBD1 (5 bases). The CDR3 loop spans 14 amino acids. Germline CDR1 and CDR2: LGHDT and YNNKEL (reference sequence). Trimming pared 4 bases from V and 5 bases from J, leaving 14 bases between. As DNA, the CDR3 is TGTGCCAGCAGCCCCGGCGGGGGGAAGACTGAAGCTTTCTTT. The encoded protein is CASSPGGGKTEAFF.

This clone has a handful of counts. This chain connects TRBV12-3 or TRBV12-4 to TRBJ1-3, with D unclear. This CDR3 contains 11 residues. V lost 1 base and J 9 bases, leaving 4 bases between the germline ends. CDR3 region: CASSLGSTIYF. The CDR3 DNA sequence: TGTGCCAGCAGTTTAGGTAGCACCATATATTTT.

The CDR3 here is CASREDSPNQPQHF. CDR3 bases: TGTGCCAGCAGGGAGGACAGCCCCAATCAGCCCCAGCATTTT. V usage is TRBV6-5 and J usage is TRBJ1-5, with a weak D call TRBD1 (6 bases). V dropped 6 bases and J dropped 3 bases, with 12 bases sitting between them. Germline CDR1 and CDR2: MNHEY and SVGAGI. The CDR3 covers 14 residues.

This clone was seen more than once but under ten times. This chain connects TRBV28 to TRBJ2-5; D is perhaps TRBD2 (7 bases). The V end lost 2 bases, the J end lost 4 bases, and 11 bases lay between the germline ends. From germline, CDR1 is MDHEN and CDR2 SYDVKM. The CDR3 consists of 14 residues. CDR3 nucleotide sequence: TGTGCCAGCAGTTTAGGGGGGGCGGCAGAGACCCAGTACTTC. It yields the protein CASSLGGAAETQYF.

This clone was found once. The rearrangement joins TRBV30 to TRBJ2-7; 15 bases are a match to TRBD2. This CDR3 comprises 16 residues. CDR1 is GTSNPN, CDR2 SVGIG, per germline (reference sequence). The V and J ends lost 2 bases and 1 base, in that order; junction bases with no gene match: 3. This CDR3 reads CAWSRGLAGGSYEQYF. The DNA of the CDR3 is TGTGCCTGGAGTCGAGGACTAGCGGGGGGGTCCTACGAGCAGTACTTC.

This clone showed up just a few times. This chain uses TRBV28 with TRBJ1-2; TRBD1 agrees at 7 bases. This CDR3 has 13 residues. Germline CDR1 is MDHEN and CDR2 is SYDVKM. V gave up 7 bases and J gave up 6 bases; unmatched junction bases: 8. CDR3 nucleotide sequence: TGTGCCAGCAACGGACAGGTCTGGGATGGCTACACCTTC. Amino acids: CASNGQVWDGYTF.

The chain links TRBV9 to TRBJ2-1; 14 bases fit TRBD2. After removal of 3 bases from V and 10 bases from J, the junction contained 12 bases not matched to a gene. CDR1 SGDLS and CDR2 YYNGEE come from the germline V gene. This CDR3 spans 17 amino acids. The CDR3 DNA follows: TGTGCCAGCAGCGCAGGCGGACTAGCGGGGGGTGGCGGCGAGCAGTTCTTC. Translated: CASSAGGLAGGGGEQFF.

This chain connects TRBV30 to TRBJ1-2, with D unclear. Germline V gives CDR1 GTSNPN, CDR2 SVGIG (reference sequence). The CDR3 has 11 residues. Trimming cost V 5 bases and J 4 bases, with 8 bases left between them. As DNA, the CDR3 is TGTGCCTGGGGTGACTTCTATGGCTACACCTTC. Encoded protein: CAWGDFYGYTF.

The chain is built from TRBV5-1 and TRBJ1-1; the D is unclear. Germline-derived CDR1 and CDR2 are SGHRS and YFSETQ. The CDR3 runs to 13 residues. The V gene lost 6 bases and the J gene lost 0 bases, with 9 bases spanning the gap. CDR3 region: CASKALVNTEAFF. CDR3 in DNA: TGCGCCAGCAAAGCGCTGGTGAACACTGAAGCTTTCTTT.

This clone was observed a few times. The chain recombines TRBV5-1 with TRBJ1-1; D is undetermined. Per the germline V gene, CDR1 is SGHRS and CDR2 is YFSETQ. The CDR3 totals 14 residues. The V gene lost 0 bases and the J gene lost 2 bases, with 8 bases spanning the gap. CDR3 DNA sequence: TGCGCCAGCAGCTTGGCCGTCTTCAACACTGAAGCTTTCTTT. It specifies CASSLAVFNTEAFF.

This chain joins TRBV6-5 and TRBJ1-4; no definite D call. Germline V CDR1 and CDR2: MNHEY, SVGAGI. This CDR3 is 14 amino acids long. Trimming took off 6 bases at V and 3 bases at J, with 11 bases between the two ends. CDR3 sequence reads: CASRRRGSNEKLFF. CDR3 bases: TGTGCCAGCAGGAGACGGGGATCTAATGAAAAACTGTTTTTT.

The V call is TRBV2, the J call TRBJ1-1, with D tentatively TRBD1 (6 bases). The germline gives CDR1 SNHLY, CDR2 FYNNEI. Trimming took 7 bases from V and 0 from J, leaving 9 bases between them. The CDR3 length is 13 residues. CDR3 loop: CASTYRVNTEAFF. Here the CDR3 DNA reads TGTGCCAGCACCTACAGGGTGAACACTGAAGCTTTCTTT.

CDR3 DNA: TGTGCCAGCAGTCGGGGTACTCAATACACCTTC. Protein product: CASSRGTQYTF. V gene TRBV6-5 combines with J gene TRBJ1-2, with D unresolved. The CDR3 covers 11 residues. V was pared by 5 bases and J by 11 bases, with 12 bases between. Germline CDR1 reads MNHEY; CDR2 reads SVGAGI.

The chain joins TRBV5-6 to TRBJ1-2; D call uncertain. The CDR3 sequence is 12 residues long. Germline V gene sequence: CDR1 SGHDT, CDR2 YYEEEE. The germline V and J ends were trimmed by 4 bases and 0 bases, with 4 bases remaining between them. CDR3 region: CASSLSNYGYTF. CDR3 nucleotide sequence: TGTGCCAGCAGCCTTTCTAACTATGGCTACACCTTC.

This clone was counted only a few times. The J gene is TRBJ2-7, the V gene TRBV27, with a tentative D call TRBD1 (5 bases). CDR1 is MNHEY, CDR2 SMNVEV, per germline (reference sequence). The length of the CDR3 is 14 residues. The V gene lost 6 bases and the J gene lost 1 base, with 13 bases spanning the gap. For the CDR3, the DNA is TGTGCCAGCAGACGAGCTCAGGGTTCCTACGAGCAGTACTTC. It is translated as CASRRAQGSYEQYF.

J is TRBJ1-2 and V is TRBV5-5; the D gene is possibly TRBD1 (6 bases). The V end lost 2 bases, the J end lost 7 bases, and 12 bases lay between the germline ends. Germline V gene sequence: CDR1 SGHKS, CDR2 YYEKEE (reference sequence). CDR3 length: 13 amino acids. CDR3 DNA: TGTGCCAGCAGCTTCAACAGGGAGACTGGCTACACCTTC. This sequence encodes CASSFNRETGYTF.

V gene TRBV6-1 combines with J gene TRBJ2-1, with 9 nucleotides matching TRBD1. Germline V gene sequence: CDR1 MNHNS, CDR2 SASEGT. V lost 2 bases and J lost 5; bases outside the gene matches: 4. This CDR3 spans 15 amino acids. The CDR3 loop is CASSERDRAHNEQFF. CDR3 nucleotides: TGTGCCAGCAGTGAAAGGGACAGGGCCCACAATGAGCAGTTCTTC.

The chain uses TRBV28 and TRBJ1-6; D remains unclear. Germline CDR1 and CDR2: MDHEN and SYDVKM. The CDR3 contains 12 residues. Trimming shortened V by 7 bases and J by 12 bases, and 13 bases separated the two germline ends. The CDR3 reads CASTLSGGPLHF. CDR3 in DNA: TGTGCCAGCACTCTGTCCGGTGGACCCCTCCACTTT.

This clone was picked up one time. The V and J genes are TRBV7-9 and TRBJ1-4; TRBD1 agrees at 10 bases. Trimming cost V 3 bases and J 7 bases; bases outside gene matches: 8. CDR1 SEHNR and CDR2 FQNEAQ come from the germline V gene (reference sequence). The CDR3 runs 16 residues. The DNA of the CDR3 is TGTGCCAGCAGCTTCCCGGGACAGGGGCGAGGTGAAAAACTGTTTTTT. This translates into CASSFPGQGRGEKLFF.

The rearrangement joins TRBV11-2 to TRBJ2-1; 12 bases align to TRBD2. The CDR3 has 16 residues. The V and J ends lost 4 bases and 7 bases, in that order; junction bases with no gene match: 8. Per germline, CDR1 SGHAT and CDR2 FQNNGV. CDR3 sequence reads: CASSSLAGGILNEQFF. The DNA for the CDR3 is TGTGCCAGCAGCTCCCTAGCGGGGGGGATTTTGAATGAGCAGTTCTTC.

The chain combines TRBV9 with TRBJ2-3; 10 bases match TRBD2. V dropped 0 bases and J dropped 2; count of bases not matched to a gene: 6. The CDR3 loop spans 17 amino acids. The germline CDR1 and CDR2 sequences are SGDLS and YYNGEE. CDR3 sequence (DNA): TGTGCCAGCAGCGTAGGAGCGCTAGCGGGGGTCACAGATACGCAGTATTTT. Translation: CASSVGALAGVTDTQYF.

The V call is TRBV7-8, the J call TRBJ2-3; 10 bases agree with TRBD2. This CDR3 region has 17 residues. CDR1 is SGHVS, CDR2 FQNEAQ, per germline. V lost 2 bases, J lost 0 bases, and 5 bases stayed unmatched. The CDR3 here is CASSLIAGGTSTDTQYF. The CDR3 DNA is TGTGCCAGCAGCTTAATAGCGGGGGGTACTAGCACAGATACGCAGTATTTT.